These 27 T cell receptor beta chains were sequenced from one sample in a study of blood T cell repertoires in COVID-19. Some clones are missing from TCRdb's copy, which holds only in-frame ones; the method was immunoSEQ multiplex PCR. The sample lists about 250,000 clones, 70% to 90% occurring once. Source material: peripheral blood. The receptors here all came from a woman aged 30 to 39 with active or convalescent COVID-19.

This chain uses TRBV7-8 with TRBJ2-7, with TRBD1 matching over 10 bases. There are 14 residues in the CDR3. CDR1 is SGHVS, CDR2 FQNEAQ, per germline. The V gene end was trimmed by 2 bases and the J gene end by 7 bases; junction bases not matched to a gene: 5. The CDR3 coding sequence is TGTGCCAGCAGCTTAAGGGACAGGGGAGGGGAGCAGTACTTC. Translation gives CASSLRDRGGEQYF.

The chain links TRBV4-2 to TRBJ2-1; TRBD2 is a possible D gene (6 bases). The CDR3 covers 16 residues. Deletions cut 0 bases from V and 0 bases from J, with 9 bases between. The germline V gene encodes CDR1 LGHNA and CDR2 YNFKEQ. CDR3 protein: CASSQDHGSSYNEQFF. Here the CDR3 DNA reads TGTGCCAGCAGCCAAGATCACGGGAGCTCCTACAATGAGCAGTTCTTC.

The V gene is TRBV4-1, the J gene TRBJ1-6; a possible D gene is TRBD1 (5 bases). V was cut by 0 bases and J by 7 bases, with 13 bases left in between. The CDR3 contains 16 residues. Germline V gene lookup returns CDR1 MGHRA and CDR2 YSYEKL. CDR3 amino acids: CASSQDGARTNSPLHF. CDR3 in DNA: TGCGCCAGCAGCCAAGATGGGGCAAGAACCAATTCACCCCTCCACTTT.

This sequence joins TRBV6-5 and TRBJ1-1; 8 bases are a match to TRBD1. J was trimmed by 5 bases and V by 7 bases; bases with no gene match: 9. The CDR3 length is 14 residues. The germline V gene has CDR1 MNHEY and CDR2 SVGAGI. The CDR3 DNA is TGTGCCAGCACCCCTAGGACAGGGCGGACTGAAGCTTTCTTT. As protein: CASTPRTGRTEAFF.

CDR3 nucleotide sequence: TGTGCCAGCAGTTACTCGACTAGCGGGAGCACAGATACGCAGTATTTT. Its translation is CASSYSTSGSTDTQYF. The rearrangement uses TRBV6-2 or TRBV6-3 and TRBJ2-3, with 10 bases that match TRBD2. The junction had 0 bases not matched to a gene; V was cut back by 0 bases and J by 0 bases. The germline V gene encodes CDR1 MNHEY and CDR2 SVGEGT. This CDR3 has 16 residues.

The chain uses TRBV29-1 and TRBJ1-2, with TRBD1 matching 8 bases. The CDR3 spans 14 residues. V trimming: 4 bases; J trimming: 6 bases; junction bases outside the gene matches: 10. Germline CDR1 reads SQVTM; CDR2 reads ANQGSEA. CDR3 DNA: TGCAGCGTTGGATTACAGGGGGGGAACCATGGCTACACCTTC. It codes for CSVGLQGGNHGYTF.

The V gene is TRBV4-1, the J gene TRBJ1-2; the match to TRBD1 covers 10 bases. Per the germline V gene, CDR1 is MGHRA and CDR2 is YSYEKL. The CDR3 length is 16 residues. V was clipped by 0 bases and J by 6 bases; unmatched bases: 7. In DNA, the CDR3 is TGCGCCAGCAGCCAAGAAAAGACAGGGGGCGCGCATGGCTACACCTTC. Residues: CASSQEKTGGAHGYTF.

In DNA form, the CDR3 reads TGTGCCAGCGTCGGCGGGGGGGCCTGGGAGACCCAGTACTTC. Translated, it gives CASVGGGAWETQYF. This rearrangement joins TRBV28 to TRBJ2-5; TRBD2 matches 9 bases. This CDR3 comprises 14 residues. V lost 8 bases, J lost 5 bases, and 9 bases stayed unmatched. Germline V CDR1 and CDR2: MDHEN, SYDVKM.

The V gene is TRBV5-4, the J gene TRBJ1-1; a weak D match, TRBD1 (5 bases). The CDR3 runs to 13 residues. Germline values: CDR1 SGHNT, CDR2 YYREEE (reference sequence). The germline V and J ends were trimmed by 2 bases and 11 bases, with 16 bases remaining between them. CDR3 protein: CASSFGGTHAAFF. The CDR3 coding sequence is TGTGCCAGCAGCTTCGGGGGGACCCACGCCGCTTTCTTT.

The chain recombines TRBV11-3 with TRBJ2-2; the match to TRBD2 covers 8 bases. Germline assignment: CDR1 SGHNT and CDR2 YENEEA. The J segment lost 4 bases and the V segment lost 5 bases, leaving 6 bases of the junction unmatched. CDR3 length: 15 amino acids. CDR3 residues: CASSKRLASTGELFF. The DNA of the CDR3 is TGTGCCAGCAGCAAGAGACTAGCGAGCACCGGGGAGCTGTTTTTT. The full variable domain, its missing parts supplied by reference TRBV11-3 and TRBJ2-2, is EAGVVQSPRYKIIEKKQPVAFWCNPISGHNTLYWYLQNLGQGPELLIRYENEEAVDDSQLPKDRFSAERLKGVDSTLKIQPAELGDSAVYLCASSKRLASTGELFFGEGSRLTVL.

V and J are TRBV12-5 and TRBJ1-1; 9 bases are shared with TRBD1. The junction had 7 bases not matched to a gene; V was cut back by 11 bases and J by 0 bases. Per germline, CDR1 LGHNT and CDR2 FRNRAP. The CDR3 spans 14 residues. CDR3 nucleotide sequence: TGTGCTGGGGGAGGACAGGGGATGAACACTGAAGCTTTCTTT. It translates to CAGGGQGMNTEAFF.

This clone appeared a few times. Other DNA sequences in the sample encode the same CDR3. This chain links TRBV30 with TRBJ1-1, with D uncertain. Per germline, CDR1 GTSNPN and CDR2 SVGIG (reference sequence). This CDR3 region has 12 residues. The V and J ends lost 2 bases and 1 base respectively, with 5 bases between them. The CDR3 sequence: CAWSRSNTEAFF. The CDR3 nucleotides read TGTGCCTGGAGTCGTTCGAACACTGAAGCTTTCTTT.

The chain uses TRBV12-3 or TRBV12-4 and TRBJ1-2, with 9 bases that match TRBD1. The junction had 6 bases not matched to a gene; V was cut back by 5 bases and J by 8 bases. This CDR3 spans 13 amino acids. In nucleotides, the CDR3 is TGTGCCAGCAGTCACACAGGGGGCGACGGCTACACCTTC. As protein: CASSHTGGDGYTF.

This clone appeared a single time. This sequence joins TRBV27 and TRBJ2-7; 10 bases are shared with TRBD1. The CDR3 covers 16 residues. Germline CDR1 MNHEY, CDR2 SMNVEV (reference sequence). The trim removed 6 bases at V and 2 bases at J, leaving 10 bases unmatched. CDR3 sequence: CASSPLGQGSPYEQYF. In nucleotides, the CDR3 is TGTGCCAGCAGCCCCCTGGGACAGGGGAGTCCCTACGAGCAGTACTTC.

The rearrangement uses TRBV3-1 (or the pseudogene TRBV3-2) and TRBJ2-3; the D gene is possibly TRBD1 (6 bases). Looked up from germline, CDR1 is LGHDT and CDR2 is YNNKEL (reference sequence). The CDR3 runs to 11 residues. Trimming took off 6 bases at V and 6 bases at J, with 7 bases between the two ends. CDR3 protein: CASRTGDTQYF. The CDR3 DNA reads TGTGCCAGCAGAACAGGGGATACGCAGTATTTT.

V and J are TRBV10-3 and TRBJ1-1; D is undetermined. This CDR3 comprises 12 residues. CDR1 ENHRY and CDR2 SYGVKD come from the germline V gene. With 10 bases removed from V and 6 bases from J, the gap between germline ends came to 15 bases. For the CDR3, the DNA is TGTGCCAGCTTGAGTCCTGGAGCTGAAGCTTTCTTT. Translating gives CASLSPGAEAFF.

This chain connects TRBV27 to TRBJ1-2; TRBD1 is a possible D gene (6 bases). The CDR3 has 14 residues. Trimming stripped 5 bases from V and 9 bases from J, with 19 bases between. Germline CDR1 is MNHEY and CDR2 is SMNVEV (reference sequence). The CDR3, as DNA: TGTGCCAGCAGTCCTAGAGCAGGGGCTCGGAGCTACACCTTC. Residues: CASSPRAGARSYTF.

The CDR3 DNA follows: TGTGCCAGCAGTTGGCAGGGTGGAACTGAAGCTTTCTTT. Amino acid sequence: CASSWQGGTEAFF. This chain uses TRBV27 with TRBJ1-1; TRBD1 is a possible D gene (5 bases). Trimming left V 4 bases short and J 5 bases short, with 11 bases between. Germline CDR1 and CDR2: MNHEY and SMNVEV (reference sequence). This CDR3 region has 13 residues.

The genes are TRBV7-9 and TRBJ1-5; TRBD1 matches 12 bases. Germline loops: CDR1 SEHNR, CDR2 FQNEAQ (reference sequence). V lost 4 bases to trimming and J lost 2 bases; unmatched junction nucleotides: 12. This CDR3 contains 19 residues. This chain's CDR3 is CASSSSGTGGVVGNQPQHF. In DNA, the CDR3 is TGTGCCAGCAGCTCCTCCGGGACAGGGGGCGTTGTGGGCAATCAGCCCCAGCATTTT. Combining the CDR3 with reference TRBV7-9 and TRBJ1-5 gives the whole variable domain DTGVSQNPRHKITKRGQNVTFRCDPISEHNRLYWYRQTLGQGPEFLTYFQNEAQLEKSRLLSDRFSAERPKGSFSTLEIQRTEQGDSAMYLCASSSSGTGGVVGNQPQHFGDGTRLSIL.

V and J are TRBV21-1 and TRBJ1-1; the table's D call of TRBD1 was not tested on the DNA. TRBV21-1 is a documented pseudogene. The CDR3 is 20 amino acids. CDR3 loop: CASSKEDVVGQPHLNTEAFF. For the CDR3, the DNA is TGTGCCAGCAGCAAAGAAGATGTCGTGGGACAGCCTCATCTTAACACTGAAGCTTTCTTT.

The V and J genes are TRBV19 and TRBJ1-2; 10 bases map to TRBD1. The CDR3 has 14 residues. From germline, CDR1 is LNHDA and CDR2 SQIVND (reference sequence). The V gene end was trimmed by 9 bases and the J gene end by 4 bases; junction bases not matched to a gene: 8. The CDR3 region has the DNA TGTGCCAGCGAGGACAGGGGGAAATTCTATGGCTACACCTTC. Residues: CASEDRGKFYGYTF.

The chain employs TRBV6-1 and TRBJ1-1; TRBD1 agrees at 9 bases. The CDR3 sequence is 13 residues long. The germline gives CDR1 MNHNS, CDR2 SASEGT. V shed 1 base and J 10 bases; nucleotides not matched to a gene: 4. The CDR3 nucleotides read TGTGCCAGCAGTGAAGTTCGGACAGGGGTAGCTTTCTTT. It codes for CASSEVRTGVAFF.

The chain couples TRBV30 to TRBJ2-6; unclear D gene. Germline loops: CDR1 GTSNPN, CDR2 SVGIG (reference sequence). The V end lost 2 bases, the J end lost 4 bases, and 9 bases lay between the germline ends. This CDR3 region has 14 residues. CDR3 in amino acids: CAWSLGSGANVLTF. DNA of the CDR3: TGTGCCTGGAGTCTCGGGTCGGGGGCCAACGTCCTGACTTTC.

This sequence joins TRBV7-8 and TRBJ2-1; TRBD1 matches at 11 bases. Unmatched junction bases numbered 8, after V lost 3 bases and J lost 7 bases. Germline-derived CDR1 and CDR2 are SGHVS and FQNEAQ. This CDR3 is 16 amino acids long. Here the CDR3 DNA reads TGTGCCAGCAGCTTCCCCCGGGACAGGGGGAAGAATGAGCAGTTCTTC. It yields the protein CASSFPRDRGKNEQFF.

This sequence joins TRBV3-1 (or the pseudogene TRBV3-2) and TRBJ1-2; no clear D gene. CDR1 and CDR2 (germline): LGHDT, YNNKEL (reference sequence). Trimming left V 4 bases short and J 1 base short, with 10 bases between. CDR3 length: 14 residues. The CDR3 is CASSLTVGNYGYTF. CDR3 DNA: TGTGCCAGCAGCCTAACAGTAGGTAACTATGGCTACACCTTC.

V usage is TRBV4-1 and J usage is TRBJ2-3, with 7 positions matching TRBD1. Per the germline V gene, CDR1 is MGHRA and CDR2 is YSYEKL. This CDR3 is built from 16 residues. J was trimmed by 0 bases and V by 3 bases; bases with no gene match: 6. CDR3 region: CASSQIGQESTDTQYF. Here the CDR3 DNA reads TGCGCCAGCAGCCAGATTGGACAGGAGAGCACAGATACGCAGTATTTT.

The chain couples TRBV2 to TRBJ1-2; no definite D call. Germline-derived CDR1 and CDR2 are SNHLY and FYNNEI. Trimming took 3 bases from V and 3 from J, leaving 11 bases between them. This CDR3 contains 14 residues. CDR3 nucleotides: TGTGCCAGCAGTGAGACTTTTCCCTACTATGGCTACACCTTC. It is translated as CASSETFPYYGYTF.